A selection of T cell receptor beta chains follows, all from one sample in a study of vaccination and CD4 T cells after COVID-19. TCRdb called the PCR reads again in MiXCR, with one record for every CDR3 protein. The sample contains 7,000 to 10,000 distinct CDR3 sequences, under 20% of which appear only once. The antigens for these receptors are not known. The sequenced sample was CD4+ T cells from blood, cultured in vitro, obtained after SARS-CoV-2 vaccination. The receptors originated from a human donor who had recovered from COVID-19. Each CDR3 is given with its conserved first and last residue. D genes are given only for firm matches. Clone size is stated in some rows and not others, as once, few, many or a class when expanded.

clone size,D gene,V gene,J gene,CDR3 DNA,CDR3 protein
-,TRBD2,TRBV7-8,TRBJ2-1,TGTGCCAGCAGCTCGGGACTATCAGCCTACAATGAGCAGTTCTTC,CASSSGLSAYNEQFF
few,TRBD1,TRBV19,TRBJ1-2,TGTGCCAGTAGGGCACCAGGGGACAGGAGGTATGGCTACACCTTC,CASRAPGDRRYGYTF
few,-,TRBV11-2,TRBJ2-3,TGTGCCAGCAGCCCAGGGATAGCAGATACGCAGTATTTT,CASSPGIADTQYF
medium-sized,-,TRBV20-1,TRBJ2-1,TGCAGTGCTAGAGCCCCCGCTCCGGATGAGCAGTTCTTC,CSARAPAPDEQFF
few,-,TRBV6-5,TRBJ1-5,TGTGCCAGCAGTTACTCGGGGGGGGCCGCTAATCAGCCCCAGCATTTT,CASSYSGGAANQPQHF
medium-sized,-,TRBV27,TRBJ1-1,TGTGCCAGCAGTTTATTACCCCCCGGTTGGAACACTGAAGCTTTCTTT,CASSLLPPGWNTEAFF
medium-sized,TRBD2,TRBV6-5,TRBJ2-7,TGTGCCAGCAGCTACGGTGCGGTAGCGGGATCCTACGAGCAGTACTTC,CASSYGAVAGSYEQYF
few,-,TRBV4-1,TRBJ1-3,TGCGCCAGCAGCCAAGATGCGCTTTTGAGCTCTGGAAACACCATATATTTT,CASSQDALLSSGNTIYF
few,-,TRBV20-1,TRBJ2-2,TGCAGTGCCGGCCGGGCCGGGATCGGGGAGCTGTTTTTT,CSAGRAGIGELFF
few,TRBD1,TRBV19,TRBJ2-6,TGTGCCAGTAGTATAGGGACAGGGGCTGGGGCCAACGTCCTGACTTTC,CASSIGTGAGANVLTF
-,TRBD2,TRBV2,TRBJ2-1,TGTGCCAGCAGACTAGCGGGAGGTTACAATGAGCAGTTCTTC,CASRLAGGYNEQFF
medium-sized,TRBD1,TRBV7-2,TRBJ1-2,TGTGCCAGCAGCTACCACAGGGGGCGCGACTATGGCTACACCTTC,CASSYHRGRDYGYTF
few,TRBD2,TRBV20-1,TRBJ2-1,TGCAGTGCTAGATCTTCTAGCGGGAGTCTCTACAATGAGCAGTTCTTC,CSARSSSGSLYNEQFF
medium-sized,-,TRBV20-1,TRBJ1-5,TGCAGTGCTAGTCCCCGCAATCAGCCCCAGCATTTT,CSASPRNQPQHF
-,-,TRBV12-3/TRBV12-4,TRBJ1-2,TGTGCCAGCAGTCTCAACAGGGTAGCTAACTATGGCTACACCTTC,CASSLNRVANYGYTF
few,-,TRBV5-1,TRBJ2-5,TGCGCCAGCAGCTTGGTATCGGGAAAAGAGACCCAGTACTTC,CASSLVSGKETQYF
medium-sized,-,TRBV27,TRBJ2-3,TGTGCCAGCATAAGTGCAACAGATACGCAGTATTTT,CASISATDTQYF
few,TRBD1,TRBV6-4,TRBJ2-7,TGTGCCAGCGGGGACAGGGGTAGCTCCTACGAGCAGTACTTC,CASGDRGSSYEQYF
-,TRBD1,TRBV6-5,TRBJ1-2,TGTGCCAGCAGTTACCGGACAGGGGCGACTTCAGGGGTTGGCTACACCTTC,CASSYRTGATSGVGYTF
-,TRBD1,TRBV28,TRBJ2-7,TGTGCCAGCAGTCCCGGGACAGGGGTGGACGAGCAGTACTTC,CASSPGTGVDEQYF
many,-,TRBV27,TRBJ2-7,TGTGCCACCATGAGGGACAACTACGAGCAGTACTTC,CATMRDNYEQYF
-,-,TRBV2,TRBJ2-5,TGTGCCAGCAATTCCGGGGCCCAAGAGACCCGGTACTTC,CASNSGAQETRYF
-,-,TRBV10-1,TRBJ2-2,TGCGCCAGCACCTGGGGAGCGAACACCGGGGAGCTGTTTTTT,CASTWGANTGELFF
-,-,TRBV27,TRBJ2-2,TGTGCCAGCAACCAAGCCGGGACCCTCCCCGGGGAGCTGTTTTTT,CASNQAGTLPGELFF
medium-sized,TRBD2,TRBV7-9,TRBJ2-5,TGTGCCAGCAGCTTAGGACTAGCTAACCCAGAGACCCAGTACTTC,CASSLGLANPETQYF
medium-sized,-,TRBV28,TRBJ2-7,TGTGCCAGCAGTGGCTCTGGGGCTGGGCAGTACTTC,CASSGSGAGQYF
-,TRBD1,TRBV4-1,TRBJ2-1,TGCGCCAGCAGCCGCGGACAGGGGGCTTGGAATGAGCAGTTCTTC,CASSRGQGAWNEQFF
few,-,TRBV7-2,TRBJ2-7,TGTGCCAGCAGCTTAGCCGGGAGCGGTTACGAGCAGTACTTC,CASSLAGSGYEQYF
few,-,TRBV28,TRBJ2-7,TGTGCCAGCAGTTCAAGACCTTCTAAAAACTACGAGCAGTACTTC,CASSSRPSKNYEQYF
few,-,TRBV11-3,TRBJ2-7,TGTGCCAGCAGCCGGGGGACGCGTACCTACGAGCAGTACTTC,CASSRGTRTYEQYF
medium-sized,-,TRBV20-1,TRBJ2-3,TGCAGTGCTATCCTGGCTGGGACAGATACGCAGTATTTT,CSAILAGTDTQYF
-,TRBD1,TRBV29-1,TRBJ2-7,TGCAGCGCCTCTTGGGACAGTGCCTACGAGCAGTACTTC,CSASWDSAYEQYF
-,-,TRBV20-1,TRBJ1-1,TGCAGTGCTAGTTCTAGGTCGTCGGAGTACACTGAAGCTTTCTTT,CSASSRSSEYTEAFF
-,TRBD1,TRBV5-1,TRBJ1-2,TGCGCCAGCAGTCAGGGACAGGGGGACTATGGCTACACCTTC,CASSQGQGDYGYTF
few,-,TRBV7-7,TRBJ2-5,TGTGCTAGCGGTTCGCAAGAGACCCAGTACTTC,CASGSQETQYF
-,TRBD2,TRBV5-1,TRBJ2-7,TGCGCCAGCAGCTTCGTTGTTGCGGGGGGTGGCTACGAGCAGTACTTC,CASSFVVAGGGYEQYF
-,-,TRBV11-3,TRBJ1-1,TGTGCCAGCAGCCCCCGGGACGGTCCGAACACTGAAGCTTTCTTT,CASSPRDGPNTEAFF